Listed here are 7 T cell receptor beta chains from one sample, sequenced in a study of blood T cell repertoires in COVID-19. Some clones are missing from TCRdb's copy, which holds only in-frame ones; the method was immunoSEQ multiplex PCR. The profile shows around 310,000 clones, 89% of them singletons. The sequencing sample was made of PBMCs or T cells enriched from blood (not recorded which). The origin of the receptors is a woman aged 40 to 55 who had recovered from COVID-19.

The chain employs TRBV19 and TRBJ2-7; 13 bases fit TRBD2. V was pared by 4 bases and J by 1 base, with 7 bases of the junction left unmatched. The germline gives CDR1 LNHDA, CDR2 SQIVND (reference sequence). The CDR3 is 17 residues long. The chain's CDR3 is CASSTTGLAGVSYEQYF. The CDR3 coding sequence is TGTGCCAGTAGTACTACCGGACTAGCGGGAGTTTCCTACGAGCAGTACTTC.

The chain carries TRBV7-9 and TRBJ2-2; 8 bases line up with TRBD1. This CDR3 is built from 19 residues. Trimming cost V 6 bases and J 0 bases; bases outside gene matches: 15. Germline CDR1 and CDR2: SEHNR and FQNEAQ (reference sequence). The DNA for the CDR3 is TGTGCCAGCAGGGGAGGAGACAGGGGCCCTTTGGCGAACACCGGGGAGCTGTTTTTT. Residues: CASRGGDRGPLANTGELFF.

The chain recombines TRBV5-5 with TRBJ2-7; D is perhaps TRBD2 (6 bases). The CDR3 has 14 residues. CDR1 and CDR2 from the germline V gene are SGHKS and YYEKEE (reference sequence). The V and J ends lost 4 bases and 1 base respectively, with 12 bases between them. The CDR3 here is CASSPWGLSYEQYF. CDR3 DNA sequence: TGTGCCAGCAGCCCCTGGGGACTTTCCTACGAGCAGTACTTC.

The chain joins TRBV15 to TRBJ2-7, with D possibly matching TRBD2 (6 bases). Germline assignment: CDR1 LNHNV and CDR2 YYDKDF (reference sequence). V lost 4 bases, J lost 2 bases, and 12 bases lay in between. The length of the CDR3 is 14 residues. The CDR3 region has the DNA TGTGCCACCAGCAAGTCGGGACTCACCTACGAGCAGTACTTC. Its protein is CATSKSGLTYEQYF.

The chain is built from TRBV19 and TRBJ2-2, with 12 bases matching TRBD2. Germline V gene sequence: CDR1 LNHDA, CDR2 SQIVND (reference sequence). The CDR3 is 15 residues long. V dropped 6 bases and J dropped 4; count of bases not matched to a gene: 3. Written as DNA, the CDR3 is TGTGCCAGTAGGGGACTAGCGGGCGGCACCGGGGAGCTGTTTTTT. Translation: CASRGLAGGTGELFF.

This clone was recorded only once. The rearrangement links TRBV5-4 to TRBJ2-1; 8 nucleotides agree with TRBD2. The CDR3 loop spans 15 amino acids. Germline-derived CDR1 and CDR2 are SGHNT and YYREEE (reference sequence). V dropped 6 bases and J dropped 5; count of bases not matched to a gene: 10. This CDR3 is CASTRGGVWDNEQFF. The CDR3, as DNA: TGTGCCAGCACCCGGGGGGGAGTTTGGGACAATGAGCAGTTCTTC.

The J gene is TRBJ1-2, the V gene TRBV6-1; no definite D call. Germline values: CDR1 MNHNS, CDR2 SASEGT. This CDR3 spans 13 amino acids. V lost 1 base to trimming and J lost 4 bases, with 7 bases between them. The CDR3 region is CASSEGPGYGYTF. In DNA form, the CDR3 reads TGTGCCAGCAGTGAAGGCCCAGGCTATGGCTACACCTTC.